A selection of T cell receptor beta chains follows, all from one sample in a study of CD8 T cells in ankylosing spondylitis. TCRdb reanalysed the 5' RACE reads using MiXCR and keeps one entry per CDR3 protein. The sample consists of a few hundred thousand distinct CDR3 sequences, 20% to 25% of them appearing once. The sample consisted of blood, either unsorted or a sorted T cell fraction (not recorded which). All receptors derive from a male donor with ankylosing spondylitis or in good health (not recorded which). Each CDR3 is given without its conserved first and last residue. D genes are given only for firm matches.

TRBJ2-2,TRBV6-7,TRBD1,ASSYRGLGTGELF
TRBJ2-1,TRBV19,-,ASSIMGQYNEQF
TRBJ2-3,TRBV20-1,TRBD2,SARGLAGGPTDTQY
TRBJ2-2,TRBV6-5,-,ASSWETGELF
TRBJ2-1,TRBV4-1,TRBD2,ASSQEGLAGFNEQF
TRBJ2-5,TRBV7-9,TRBD2,ASSPETAGDQETQY
TRBJ2-5,TRBV20-1,-,SASTLADQETQY
TRBJ2-7,TRBV9,-,ASSGRFSEQY
TRBJ2-7,TRBV5-1,TRBD2,ASSPTSGGSYEQY
TRBJ1-4,TRBV4-1,-,ASSPTSSTNEKLF
TRBJ2-4,TRBV15,-,ATSREGGLENIQY
TRBJ2-1,TRBV27,TRBD1,ASSLGTGDFGEQF
TRBJ2-1,TRBV12-3/TRBV12-4,TRBD2,ASSLVPGLAYNERF
TRBJ2-1,TRBV29-1,-,SVPDRWANNEQF
TRBJ2-1,TRBV5-5,-,ASSLVQGGNEQF
TRBJ1-2,TRBV6-5,TRBD1,ASSYATGGSGGYT
TRBJ2-7,TRBV29-1,-,SVEDSVGEQY
TRBJ2-7,TRBV12-3/TRBV12-4,-,ASSLAGYSYEQY
TRBJ2-7,TRBV7-9,-,ASSPPAQGSYLGEQY
TRBJ1-1,TRBV10-3,-,AISEARLNTEAF
TRBJ2-1,TRBV7-7,-,ASSPSISDNNEQF
TRBJ2-7,TRBV20-1,-,SAWGPNPEQY
TRBJ2-7,TRBV20-1,-,SAAWAGSSYEQY
TRBJ2-3,TRBV12-3/TRBV12-4,TRBD2,ASSLGGGNTDTQY
TRBJ2-1,TRBV11-2,-,ASSLDVTHNEQF
TRBJ2-5,TRBV3-1,TRBD1,ASSQVQGAFETQY
TRBJ2-4,TRBV10-3,TRBD2,AISVLAGGQAGNIQY
TRBJ2-7,TRBV4-1,-,ASSQVTRGDEQY
TRBJ2-7,TRBV5-1,TRBD1,ASSPQGDPRIVEQY
TRBJ2-7,TRBV7-8,TRBD1,ASSLEVGQGAYEQY
TRBJ1-2,TRBV29-1,-,SVGRLGLYGYT
TRBJ2-2,TRBV29-1,-,SVLDSNTGELF
TRBJ1-5,TRBV4-1,-,ASSQDRTSQPQH
TRBJ2-1,TRBV11-1,TRBD2,ASSFGTGTSGGSPYNEQF
TRBJ2-1,TRBV7-2,TRBD2,ASSLSGRGGNEQF
TRBJ2-1,TRBV11-2,TRBD1,ASRNRGQGAFNEQF
TRBJ1-4,TRBV28,-,ASSSRGNEKLF
TRBJ2-5,TRBV29-1,-,SVEVPGQETQY
TRBJ2-7,TRBV7-7,-,ASSLRPGPSYEQY
TRBJ2-5,TRBV7-9,-,ASSSPDSLQETQY
TRBJ2-2,TRBV4-2,-,ASSQGLGELF
TRBJ2-7,TRBV4-1,TRBD2,ASSQVTGGLDEQY
TRBJ2-1,TRBV5-1,TRBD1,ASSKRPGTGGSYNEQF
TRBJ2-3,TRBV13,-,ASSLMKGIADTQY
TRBJ2-2,TRBV2,-,ASKKGSVTGELF
TRBJ1-2,TRBV7-9,-,ASSATENYGYT
TRBJ1-6,TRBV28,-,ASSGNSPLH
TRBJ2-7,TRBV9,-,ASSVDGQMNEQY
TRBJ2-3,TRBV28,TRBD2,ASSEGLAGTFSTDTQY
TRBJ2-5,TRBV7-9,-,ASRLREQETQY
TRBJ2-7,TRBV7-9,-,ASSSRDLPHEQY
TRBJ2-1,TRBV27,-,ASSLSWGPYNEQF
TRBJ2-1,TRBV12-3/TRBV12-4,TRBD2,ASSPGLVWYEQF
TRBJ2-7,TRBV12-3/TRBV12-4,-,ASSYGQSEQY